The 19 T cell receptor beta chains below come from one sample, sequenced in a study of blood T cells in healthy people across ages. The use of a sample-barcoded 5' primer and a J-beta primer mix characterized a second PCR of about 7 to 12 cycles. From the 5' RACE reads, TCRdb called clonotypes with MiXCR, one entry per CDR3 protein. This sample has about 1.8 million distinct CDR3 sequences; about 50% occur once, and the top ten carry approximately 2.1%. Sequencing input: blood. The receptors originated from a woman in her forties in good health.

DNA of the CDR3: TGTGCCACTAGCGGGGGGGCCGTCGGGGAGCTGTTTTTT. Translation: CATSGGAVGELFF. The chain carries TRBV24-1 and TRBJ2-2; TRBD2 matches 11 bases. Germline V lookup: CDR1 KGHDR, CDR2 SFDVKD. CDR3 length: 13 residues. V gave up 10 bases and J gave up 7 bases; unmatched junction bases: 4.

This chain connects TRBV6-5 to TRBJ2-3; 8 bases line up with TRBD2. Per germline, CDR1 MNHEY and CDR2 SVGAGI. V dropped 7 bases and J dropped 5; count of bases not matched to a gene: 8. The CDR3 loop spans 14 amino acids. CDR3 sequence: CASTTRRGVDTQYF. The DNA of the CDR3 is TGTGCCAGCACCACAAGGCGGGGGGTAGATACGCAGTATTTT.

This rearrangement joins TRBV5-1 to TRBJ1-2; D is unclear. The CDR3 length is 14 residues. V shed 4 bases and J shed 4 bases, with 14 bases lying between them. In germline, CDR1 is SGHRS, CDR2 YFSETQ. CDR3 sequence (DNA): TGCGCCAGCAGCCCGCGGGTCGGATTCTATGGCTACACCTTC. This sequence encodes CASSPRVGFYGYTF.

The CDR3 loop reads CATSDLGTGNHRETQYF. The CDR3 DNA reads as TGTGCCACCAGTGATCTCGGGACAGGGAACCACCGGGAGACCCAGTACTTC. V usage is TRBV24-1 and J usage is TRBJ2-7, with 9 bases that match TRBD1. Gene TRBJ2-5 matches the end of the DNA better, so the J call may be wrong. This CDR3 spans 17 amino acids. CDR1 and CDR2 (germline): KGHDR, SFDVKD.

Written as DNA, the CDR3 is TGTGCCAGCAGTGAATACAGGGAACGTGGCTACACCTTC. It specifies CASSEYRERGYTF. The chain has TRBV2 and TRBJ1-2, with a tentative D call TRBD1 (6 bases). Trimming shortened V by 2 bases and J by 7 bases, and 11 bases separated the two germline ends. CDR1 is SNHLY, CDR2 FYNNEI, per germline. The CDR3 totals 13 residues.

The gene calls are TRBV6-2 or TRBV6-3 and TRBJ2-1; no firm D call. The V gene's germline CDR1 is MNHEY and CDR2 SVGEGT. Trimming stripped 0 bases from V and 0 bases from J, with 9 bases between. This CDR3 has 16 amino acids. The CDR3 is CASSYSIESSYNEQFF. CDR3 in DNA: TGTGCCAGCAGTTACTCGATAGAGAGCTCCTACAATGAGCAGTTCTTC.

The rearrangement links TRBV29-1 to TRBJ2-1, with 12 bases matching TRBD2. Germline CDR1 SQVTM, CDR2 ANQGSEA. The CDR3 loop spans 16 amino acids. After removal of 3 bases from V and 9 bases from J, the junction contained 12 bases not matched to a gene. The CDR3 DNA is TGCAGCGTTGAGGCCTCTACTAGCGGGGGGCTTAGTGAGCAGTTCTTC. Translated, it gives CSVEASTSGGLSEQFF.

The chain links TRBV11-2 to TRBJ1-2; 8 nucleotides line up with TRBD1. The CDR3 is made up of 14 amino acids. V shed 6 bases and J 5 bases; nucleotides not matched to a gene: 8. The germline CDR1 and CDR2 sequences are SGHAT and FQNNGV. The CDR3: CASRKPGQAYGYTF. CDR3 bases: TGTGCCAGCAGAAAGCCGGGACAGGCTTATGGCTACACCTTC.

In its sample, this clonotype was seen once. The CDR3 sequence is CASVRRGGSSYNEQFF. CDR3 DNA sequence: TGTGCCAGCGTACGTAGGGGGGGGAGCTCCTACAATGAGCAGTTCTTC. The chain carries TRBV6-2 or TRBV6-3 and TRBJ2-1, with D tentatively TRBD2 (7 bases). Trimming took off 8 bases at V and 0 bases at J, with 17 bases between the two ends. This CDR3 is built from 16 residues. Looked up from germline, CDR1 is MNHEY and CDR2 is SVGEGT.

The rearrangement uses TRBV2 and TRBJ1-2; TRBD1 matches 8 bases. The ends lost 0 bases at V and 4 bases at J; junction bases unmatched: 7. This CDR3 has 16 residues. The germline V gene encodes CDR1 SNHLY and CDR2 FYNNEI. The CDR3, as DNA: TGTGCCAGCAGTGAAGCACGACCCGGGACAGGCTATGGCTACACCTTC. Its protein product is CASSEARPGTGYGYTF.

The chain employs TRBV4-2 and TRBJ2-7, with 8 bases aligning to TRBD1. Germline trimming cut 0 bases from V and 4 bases from J; bases unmatched to any gene: 11. The CDR3 totals 17 residues. Per the germline V gene, CDR1 is LGHNA and CDR2 is YNFKEQ. The CDR3 DNA follows: TGTGCCAGCAGCCAAGAGGTAGGACAGGGTGCAAGGTACGAGCAGTACTTC. Residues: CASSQEVGQGARYEQYF.

J is TRBJ2-1 and V is TRBV10-3, with D perhaps TRBD1 (5 bases). The germline gives CDR1 ENHRY, CDR2 SYGVKD. The CDR3 totals 14 residues. V was shortened by 3 bases and J by 9 bases, with 15 bases between the two germline ends. In DNA, the CDR3 is TGTGCCATCAGTGATTCAGGGTGGGGTACTGAGCAGTTCTTC. This translates into CAISDSGWGTEQFF.

This clonotype was recorded a few times. This rearrangement joins TRBV20-1 to TRBJ1-2; weak D call: TRBD1 (5 bases). The CDR3 is 13 residues long. Trimming shortened V by 5 bases and J by 8 bases, and 18 bases separated the two germline ends. From germline, CDR1 is DFQATT and CDR2 SNEGSKA (reference sequence). The CDR3 DNA sequence: TGCAGTGCTCCTGAGGGGCCCCAGGGCGGCTACACCTTC. Residues: CSAPEGPQGGYTF.

Only one count was recorded for this clonotype. The V gene is TRBV7-9, the J gene TRBJ1-1; the match to TRBD1 covers 8 bases. This CDR3 region has 14 residues. The V segment lost 5 bases and the J segment 4 bases; nucleotides outside the gene matches: 6. Germline CDR1 and CDR2: SEHNR and FQNEAQ (reference sequence). In DNA form, the CDR3 reads TGTGCCAGCAGCCCGACAGGGGTGAGCACTGAAGCTTTCTTT. This sequence encodes CASSPTGVSTEAFF.

The chain couples TRBV28 to TRBJ2-4; 11 positions agree with TRBD1. Matching the DNA end better, TRBJ2-7 makes the J call doubtful. Germline CDR1 and CDR2: MDHEN and SYDVKM. The CDR3 totals 17 residues. Written as DNA, the CDR3 is TGTGCCAGCAGTGAAATGCTAGGGACAGGGGGAAGTTACGAGCAGTACTTC. It encodes CASSEMLGTGGSYEQYF.

In its sample, this clonotype was seen a few times. The rearrangement links TRBV20-1 to TRBJ1-5; the D is unclear. CDR3 size: 16 residues. CDR1 is DFQATT and CDR2 is SNEGSKA in the germline V gene (reference sequence). The V and J ends lost 1 base and 6 bases respectively, with 19 bases between them. The CDR3 bases are TGCAGTGCTAGAGGCTTTCTACACCCTCCGGGTCAGCCCCAGCATTTT. It yields the protein CSARGFLHPPGQPQHF.

The chain combines TRBV28 with TRBJ1-4; the match to TRBD1 covers 8 bases. Germline CDR1 reads MDHEN; CDR2 reads SYDVKM. CDR3 length: 16 residues. V was clipped by 5 bases and J by 8 bases; unmatched bases: 13. The CDR3 loop is CASSRLQGAIEEKLFF. The CDR3, as DNA: TGTGCCAGCAGTCGACTCCAGGGGGCTATTGAGGAAAAACTGTTTTTT.

The chain couples TRBV3-1 to TRBJ1-2; a possible D gene is TRBD1 (6 bases). Germline values: CDR1 LGHDT, CDR2 YNNKEL (reference sequence). V was clipped by 2 bases and J by 4 bases, with 14 bases between them. The CDR3 totals 15 residues. CDR3 residues: CASSQLTGGTYGYTF. CDR3 coding DNA: TGTGCCAGCAGCCAACTGACAGGTGGAACCTATGGCTACACCTTC. Drawing the rest from reference TRBV3-1 and TRBJ1-2, the complete variable domain is DTAVSQTPKYLVTQMGNDKSIKCEQNLGHDTMYWYKQDSKKFLKIMFSYNNKELIINETVPNRFSPKSPDKAHLNLHINSLELGDSAVYFCASSQLTGGTYGYTFGSGTRLTVV.

V is TRBV4-3 and J is TRBJ2-7; 7 positions agree with TRBD1. Germline lookup yields CDR1 LGHNA and CDR2 YSLEER. Trimming at V came to 4 bases and at J to 3 bases, leaving 9 bases not matched to a gene. The CDR3 sequence is 15 residues long. The CDR3 loop is CASSPMGRGIYEQYF. The CDR3 DNA sequence: TGCGCCAGCAGCCCAATGGGCAGGGGGATCTACGAGCAGTACTTC.